The rows below give T cell receptor beta chains drawn from one sample of a study of T cells in Graves' hyperthyroidism and ophthalmopathy. A single record per CDR3 protein comes from TCRdb applying MiXCR to the multiplex PCR reads. The sample lists some 770,000 distinct CDR3 sequences, less than 20% occurring once. Sequencing was done on a sample of blood. These receptors were taken from a man younger than 35 with Graves' hyperthyroidism. The CDR3 runs from the conserved cysteine through the conserved F or W. A D gene is named only where the DNA matches it firmly. Expanded clones get a size class; other rows say once, few or many, or leave the size out.

CDR3 DNA: TGTGCCAGCAGCTTTAGCGGGAGAGGGACAGATACGCAGTATTTT
CDR3 protein: CASSFSGRGTDTQYF
V gene: TRBV7-8
clone size: many
D gene: TRBD2
J gene: TRBJ2-3

CDR3 DNA: TGTGCCACCAGCCCCCCGGGGCGAGGGCAGCCCCAGCATTTT
CDR3 protein: CATSPPGRGQPQHF
V gene: TRBV15
clone size: NA
D gene: NA
J gene: TRBJ1-5

CDR3 DNA: TGCAGTGCTCGTCGTTCTTCTACGGATCAGCCCCAGCATTTT
CDR3 protein: CSARRSSTDQPQHF
V gene: TRBV20-1
clone size: NA
D gene: NA
J gene: TRBJ1-5

CDR3 DNA: TGTGCCAGCTCACCGGACGTCTATAATTCACCCCTCCACTTT
CDR3 protein: CASSPDVYNSPLHF
V gene: TRBV18
clone size: many
D gene: NA
J gene: TRBJ1-6

CDR3 DNA: TGTGCCAGCCAGGACACAGGGGGCAGGGCCGAGCAGTACTTC
CDR3 protein: CASQDTGGRAEQYF
V gene: TRBV19
clone size: few
D gene: TRBD1
J gene: TRBJ2-7

CDR3 DNA: TGTGCCAGCAGTTTCGTCAGATACAATGAGCAGTTCTTC
CDR3 protein: CASSFVRYNEQFF
V gene: TRBV28
clone size: many
D gene: NA
J gene: TRBJ2-1

CDR3 DNA: TGTGCCAGCAGACCCGGACAGTACCTGGAGCAGTACTTC
CDR3 protein: CASRPGQYLEQYF
V gene: TRBV28
clone size: many
D gene: NA
J gene: TRBJ2-7

CDR3 DNA: TGTGCCAGCAGTTTATTCAAAGAGACCCAGTACTTC
CDR3 protein: CASSLFKETQYF
V gene: TRBV28
clone size: many
D gene: NA
J gene: TRBJ2-5

CDR3 DNA: TGTGCCAGCAGCTCCTACCAGAATGAGCAGTTCTTC
CDR3 protein: CASSSYQNEQFF
V gene: TRBV11-2
clone size: few
D gene: NA
J gene: TRBJ2-1

CDR3 DNA: TGTGCCAGCAGTTCCGGACAGCTACGCTATGGCTACACCTTC
CDR3 protein: CASSSGQLRYGYTF
V gene: TRBV6-1
clone size: many
D gene: NA
J gene: TRBJ1-2

CDR3 DNA: TGTGCCAGCAGGGACTTAAGCTCCTACAATGAGCAGTTCTTC
CDR3 protein: CASRDLSSYNEQFF
V gene: TRBV27
clone size: many
D gene: NA
J gene: TRBJ2-1

CDR3 DNA: TGTGCCAGCAGCTTACGGGGTGGGGGTGCCAAAAACATTCAGTACTTC
CDR3 protein: CASSLRGGGAKNIQYF
V gene: TRBV11-2
clone size: few
D gene: NA
J gene: TRBJ2-4

CDR3 DNA: TGTGCCAGCAGTTTCTCACCTGACAGTCCGACCTACGAGCAGTACTTC
CDR3 protein: CASSFSPDSPTYEQYF
V gene: TRBV6-2/TRBV6-3
clone size: NA
D gene: NA
J gene: TRBJ2-7

CDR3 DNA: TGTGCCAGCAGTAGGACTAGCGGGAGGCGCGCCGGGGAGCTGTTTTTT
CDR3 protein: CASSRTSGRRAGELFF
V gene: TRBV12-3/TRBV12-4
clone size: few
D gene: TRBD2
J gene: TRBJ2-2

CDR3 DNA: TGTGCCAGCAGCTTCGGCCGTTCTTATGAGCAGTTCTTC
CDR3 protein: CASSFGRSYEQFF
V gene: TRBV7-2
clone size: NA
D gene: NA
J gene: TRBJ2-1

CDR3 DNA: TGTGCCAGCAGTGAGGGACGGGACGAGCAGTACTTC
CDR3 protein: CASSEGRDEQYF
V gene: TRBV25-1
clone size: many
D gene: NA
J gene: TRBJ2-7

CDR3 DNA: TGTGCCAGCAGTTCCCGGACAGGGTCTGTCCAAAACATTCAGTACTTC
CDR3 protein: CASSSRTGSVQNIQYF
V gene: TRBV28
clone size: few
D gene: TRBD1
J gene: TRBJ2-4